Each of the 25 T cell receptor beta chains below was sequenced from the same sample in a study of blood T cell repertoires in COVID-19. Method: immunoSEQ multiplex PCR; TCRdb's copy keeps in-frame clones and lacks some. The repertoire has around 140,000 clones, approximately 83% of them found once; the top ten carry less than 4%. The sample taken for sequencing was peripheral blood. Source of these receptors: a woman aged 60-70 years with acute or convalescent COVID-19.

CDR3 bases: TGTGCCAGCAGTGGACTGGACTACAATGAGCAGTTCTTC. It yields the protein CASSGLDYNEQFF. J is TRBJ2-1 and V is TRBV27; possible D gene TRBD2, 5 bases. V dropped 5 bases and J dropped 3 bases, with 8 bases sitting between them. The CDR3 contains 13 residues. Looked up from germline, CDR1 is MNHEY and CDR2 is SMNVEV (reference sequence).

The chain is built from TRBV10-1 and TRBJ2-5; D perhaps matches TRBD2 (6 bases). The V gene lost 0 bases and the J gene lost 5 bases, with 13 bases spanning the gap. This CDR3 region has 15 residues. The germline gives CDR1 WNHNN, CDR2 SYGVQD (reference sequence). In nucleotides, the CDR3 is TGCGCCAGCAGTGAGTCTAAGGGGACTCTGGAGACCCAGTACTTC. It is translated as CASSESKGTLETQYF.

The chain has TRBV7-2 and TRBJ2-5, with TRBD2 matching 7 bases. This CDR3 has 14 amino acids. Trimming cost V 1 base and J 7 bases; bases outside gene matches: 6. Germline V gene lookup returns CDR1 SGHTA and CDR2 FQGNSA. Here the CDR3 reads CASSLGRETGTQYF. The CDR3, as DNA: TGTGCCAGCAGCTTAGGGCGGGAGACTGGGACCCAGTACTTC.

The chain recombines TRBV7-3 with TRBJ1-1, with D uncertain. Between the trimmed V and J ends, which lost 4 bases and 0 bases, there was a span of 12 bases. CDR1 and CDR2 from the germline V gene are SGHTA and FQGTGA. This CDR3 spans 15 amino acids. The DNA for the CDR3 is TGTGCCAGCAGCTCACTGACACTTTTGAACACTGAAGCTTTCTTT. It is translated as CASSSLTLLNTEAFF.

J is TRBJ2-1 and V is TRBV7-7; TRBD2 is a possible D gene (6 bases). The germline V gene has CDR1 SSHAT and CDR2 FNYEAQ (reference sequence). This CDR3 is built from 15 residues. The germline V and J ends were trimmed by 4 bases and 9 bases, with 19 bases remaining between them. The CDR3 sequence is CASSYGTAGLTEQFF. For the CDR3, the DNA is TGTGCCAGCAGCTACGGGACCGCGGGGCTGACTGAGCAGTTCTTC.

The V call is TRBV4-1, the J call TRBJ1-1; a weak D match, TRBD1 (6 bases). CDR1 is MGHRA, CDR2 YSYEKL, per germline. CDR3 size: 17 residues. V lost 3 bases and J lost 4, with 21 bases in between. CDR3 in amino acids: CASSHRDMSSLGTEAFF. As DNA, the CDR3 is TGCGCCAGCAGCCACCGGGACATGTCCTCACTGGGCACTGAAGCTTTCTTT.

V usage is TRBV3-1 (or the pseudogene TRBV3-2) and J usage is TRBJ1-1; no clear D gene. V was pared by 2 bases and J by 1 base, with 8 bases between. This CDR3 is 14 amino acids long. CDR1 and CDR2 from the germline V gene are LGHDT and YNNKEL (reference sequence). The CDR3 loop is CASSQNVGNTEAFF. CDR3 DNA: TGTGCCAGCAGCCAAAACGTCGGGAACACTGAAGCTTTCTTT.

V usage is TRBV13 and J usage is TRBJ1-1; a weak D match, TRBD1 (5 bases). V was trimmed by 3 bases and J by 1 base, leaving 9 bases between them. The CDR3 contains 14 residues. Germline V gene lookup returns CDR1 PRHDT and CDR2 FYEKMQ (reference sequence). CDR3 protein: CASSFPGPNTEAFF. CDR3 sequence (DNA): TGTGCCAGCAGCTTTCCAGGGCCGAACACTGAAGCTTTCTTT.

This chain links TRBV28 with TRBJ1-2; D possibly corresponds to TRBD1 (5 bases). The CDR3 is 14 residues long. Germline loops: CDR1 MDHEN, CDR2 SYDVKM. Trimming removed 7 bases from V and 4 bases from J, with 16 bases in between. The CDR3 nucleotides read TGTGCCAGCACTCCGGGGGGGGGACTCTATGGCTACACCTTC. Its protein is CASTPGGGLYGYTF.

This clone occurred a few times. CDR3 amino acids: CASSHIGLAGAADTQYF. For the CDR3, the DNA is TGCGCCAGCAGCCACATCGGACTAGCAGGAGCGGCAGATACGCAGTATTTT. This chain uses TRBV4-1 with TRBJ2-3; TRBD2 aligns across 8 bases. V lost 3 bases and J lost 4; bases outside the gene matches: 12. This CDR3 comprises 17 residues. The germline V gene encodes CDR1 MGHRA and CDR2 YSYEKL.

This clone was counted a single time. The CDR3 region has the DNA TGTGCCAGCAGCACCGGGACAGACCCCTCTGGCTACACCTTC. As protein: CASSTGTDPSGYTF. The chain recombines TRBV7-9 with TRBJ1-2, with 7 nucleotides matching TRBD1. The CDR3 length is 14 residues. Per germline, CDR1 SEHNR and CDR2 FQNEAQ (reference sequence). Losses at the gene ends were 5 bases for V and 7 bases for J; bases not matched to a gene: 10. The entire variable domain, with the rest obtained from reference TRBV7-9 and TRBJ1-2, is as follows: DTGVSQNPRHKITKRGQNVTFRCDPISEHNRLYWYRQTLGQGPEFLTYFQNEAQLEKSRLLSDRFSAERPKGSFSTLEIQRTEQGDSAMYLCASSTGTDPSGYTFGSGTRLTVV.

The V call is TRBV5-1, the J call TRBJ1-1; unclear D gene. The V end was cut by 6 bases, the J end by 1 base, with 13 bases between. Germline V gene data show CDR1 as SGHRS and CDR2 as YFSETQ. The CDR3 runs to 14 residues. The CDR3 here is CASTVGGPNTEAFF. The CDR3 nucleotides are TGCGCCAGCACGGTAGGCGGGCCGAACACTGAAGCTTTCTTT.

The chain uses TRBV30 and TRBJ2-6; D gene uncertain. V was shortened by 7 bases and J by 0 bases, with 10 bases between the two germline ends. Germline CDR1 is GTSNPN and CDR2 is SVGIG (reference sequence). The CDR3 covers 14 residues. CDR3 amino acids: CASSLYSGANVLTF. CDR3 in DNA: TGTGCCTCCTCCCTGTACTCTGGGGCCAACGTCCTGACTTTC.

The CDR3 region is CASSREGIDTQYF. The CDR3 DNA reads as TGTGCCAGCTCCCGGGAGGGAATAGATACGCAGTATTTT. The rearrangement links TRBV18 to TRBJ2-3, with 8 bases fitting TRBD2. The junction had 4 bases not matched to a gene; V was cut back by 6 bases and J by 5 bases. The CDR3 covers 13 residues. Per the germline V gene, CDR1 is KGHSH and CDR2 is LQKENI.

The chain couples TRBV12-2 to TRBJ2-7; the table's D call, TRBD1, was not checked against the DNA. TRBV12-2 is listed as a pseudogene. This CDR3 is 14 amino acids long. CDR3 DNA sequence: TGTGCAAGTCGACAGGCCTTCCCGTTCTACGAGCAGTACTTC. This gives the protein CASRQAFPFYEQYF.

Written as DNA, the CDR3 is TGCGCCAGCAGCTCCCGCGGGGGTACCTCTGGGGCCAACGTCCTGACTTTC. This sequence encodes CASSSRGGTSGANVLTF. The chain has TRBV4-1 and TRBJ2-6; TRBD2 matches at 7 bases. Trimming took 5 bases from V and 0 from J; bases not matched to a gene: 7. Germline V gene lookup returns CDR1 MGHRA and CDR2 YSYEKL. The CDR3 consists of 17 residues.

This sequence joins TRBV6-4 and TRBJ2-3; D is unresolved. Trimming took off 4 bases at V and 2 bases at J, with 7 bases between the two ends. Germline CDR1 and CDR2: MRHNA and SNTAGT. The CDR3 loop spans 13 amino acids. CDR3 residues: CASSARVTDTQYF. The DNA for the CDR3 is TGTGCCAGCAGTGCCCGGGTCACAGATACGCAGTATTTT.

The CDR3 here is CAWSVRLAEKLFF. The CDR3, as DNA: TGTGCCTGGAGTGTACGCTTGGCTGAAAAACTGTTTTTT. The chain links TRBV30 to TRBJ1-4, with D uncertain. The germline gives CDR1 GTSNPN, CDR2 SVGIG (reference sequence). The V end was cut by 0 bases, the J end by 7 bases, with 9 bases between. CDR3 size: 13 residues.

The chain combines TRBV5-1 with TRBJ2-2; 9 nucleotides match TRBD2. J gave up 4 bases and V 4 bases, and 11 bases lay outside the gene matches. The CDR3 runs to 17 residues. Germline assignment: CDR1 SGHRS and CDR2 YFSETQ. The CDR3 here is CASSLTSGSLITGELFF. Written as DNA, the CDR3 is TGCGCCAGCAGCCTAACTAGCGGGTCCCTAATCACCGGGGAGCTGTTTTTT.

V and J are TRBV29-1 and TRBJ2-2; TRBD2 aligns across 7 bases. Losses at the gene ends were 5 bases for V and 1 base for J; bases not matched to a gene: 4. There are 14 residues in the CDR3. Germline assignment: CDR1 SQVTM and CDR2 ANQGSEA. Here the CDR3 reads CSVLGGGNTGELFF. The CDR3 DNA reads as TGCAGCGTTCTTGGCGGGGGGAACACCGGGGAGCTGTTTTTT.

This chain uses TRBV12-5 with TRBJ2-7, with D possibly being TRBD2 (6 bases). V shed 6 bases and J shed 2 bases, with 11 bases lying between them. This CDR3 contains 13 residues. In germline, CDR1 is LGHNT, CDR2 FRNRAP. CDR3 nucleotide sequence: TGTGCTAGTGGGCGGGACGGAACCTACGAGCAGTACTTC. It is translated as CASGRDGTYEQYF.

The chain has TRBV28 and TRBJ1-6, with D unresolved. Trimming shortened V by 6 bases and J by 6 bases, and 12 bases separated the two germline ends. The CDR3 extends over 14 amino acids. Germline CDR1 MDHEN, CDR2 SYDVKM. CDR3 protein: CASRERGGNSPLHF. The CDR3 nucleotides are TGTGCCAGCAGGGAACGGGGTGGTAATTCACCCCTCCACTTT.

The chain links TRBV14 to TRBJ1-6; D gene unclear. CDR1 SGHDN and CDR2 FVKESK come from the germline V gene. V dropped 0 bases and J dropped 9 bases, with 9 bases sitting between them. The CDR3 consists of 14 residues. CDR3 amino acids: CASSQEVTGSPLHF. In nucleotides, the CDR3 is TGTGCCAGCAGCCAAGAAGTGACGGGTTCACCCCTCCACTTT.

The CDR3 protein is CASSHDRGGTGELFF. CDR3 DNA sequence: TGTGCCAGCAGCCACGACAGGGGGGGCACCGGGGAGCTGTTTTTT. This chain connects TRBV3-1 (or the pseudogene TRBV3-2) to TRBJ2-2; 9 nucleotides agree with TRBD1. V was pared by 3 bases and J by 4 bases, with 3 bases of the junction left unmatched. This CDR3 region has 15 residues. The germline V gene encodes CDR1 LGHDT and CDR2 YNNKEL (reference sequence).

The rearrangement uses TRBV28 and TRBJ2-1, with TRBD2 matching 11 bases. CDR1 is MDHEN, CDR2 SYDVKM, per germline. CDR3 length equals 17 residues. With 7 bases clipped from V and 6 bases from J, the junction kept 14 bases outside the gene matches. The CDR3, as DNA: TGTGCCAGCACCCTGAGGACTAGCGGGTCAGGGGGCAATGAGCAGTTCTTC. Its protein product is CASTLRTSGSGGNEQFF.